The 8 T cell receptor beta chains given below trace back to one sample, sequenced in a study of blood T cell repertoires in COVID-19. Sequenced by immunoSEQ multiplex PCR; TCRdb stores in-frame clones only, minus some. Of over 150,000 clones listed, about nine tenths are singletons. Sequenced: PBMCs or T cells enriched from blood (not recorded which). The receptor source for this set is a woman aged 25-40 years who had recovered from COVID-19.

The chain couples TRBV6-2 or TRBV6-3 to TRBJ2-5; 10 nucleotides align to TRBD2. Germline trimming cut 0 bases from V and 2 bases from J; bases unmatched to any gene: 9. The CDR3 spans 18 residues. The germline CDR1 and CDR2 sequences are MNHEY and SVGEGT. This CDR3 reads CASSYSSLAGAKQETQYF. DNA of the CDR3: TGTGCCAGCAGTTACTCGAGTCTAGCGGGGGCGAAACAAGAGACCCAGTACTTC.

The chain has TRBV10-3 and TRBJ2-3; TRBD2 matches 9 bases. Germline V gene sequence: CDR1 ENHRY, CDR2 SYGVKD. CDR3 length: 18 residues. The junction had 14 bases not matched to a gene; V was cut back by 5 bases and J by 2 bases. CDR3 sequence reads: CAISFRASGAHHTDTQYF. CDR3 DNA: TGTGCCATCAGTTTTCGGGCTAGCGGGGCCCATCACACAGATACGCAGTATTTT.

Note on this clone: Germline and junction disagree at one end, which may indicate a read error. This chain links TRBV29-1 with TRBJ1-2; D remains ambiguous. Germline-derived CDR1 and CDR2 are SQVTM and ANQGSEA. The CDR3 contains 11 residues. The DNA of the CDR3 is TGTACCTATGCGGGTGCCTATGGCTACACCTTC. Its protein product is CTYAGAYGYTF.

The chain couples TRBV2 to TRBJ1-5; D call uncertain. The CDR3 totals 13 residues. The germline CDR1 and CDR2 sequences are SNHLY and FYNNEI. The V end was cut by 8 bases, the J end by 0 bases, with 8 bases between. In nucleotides, the CDR3 is TGTGCCAGCGTTGCGGATAGCAATCAGCCCCAGCATTTT. Protein product: CASVADSNQPQHF.

The J gene is TRBJ1-6, the V gene TRBV7-6; 7 bases map to TRBD1. Germline lookup yields CDR1 SGHVS and CDR2 FNYEAQ. This CDR3 has 15 amino acids. The junction had 2 bases not matched to a gene; V was cut back by 1 base and J by 5 bases. CDR3 sequence reads: CASSLGQGDNSPLHF. The CDR3 DNA reads TGTGCCAGCAGCTTAGGGCAGGGGGATAATTCACCCCTCCACTTT. Together with reference TRBV7-6 and TRBJ1-6, the CDR3 gives the full variable domain: GAGVSQSPRYKVTKRGQDVALRCDPISGHVSLYWYRQALGQGPEFLTYFNYEAQQDKSGLPNDRFSAERPEGSISTLTIQRTEQRDSAMYRCASSLGQGDNSPLHFGNGTRLTVT.

The chain has TRBV4-3 and TRBJ1-2, with TRBD1 matching 11 bases. The V and J ends lost 4 bases and 1 base, in that order; junction bases with no gene match: 2. The CDR3 covers 15 residues. The germline V gene has CDR1 LGHNA and CDR2 YSLEER. This CDR3 is CASSPGTGGNYGYTF. CDR3 sequence (DNA): TGCGCCAGCAGCCCCGGGACAGGGGGTAACTATGGCTACACCTTC.

V gene TRBV7-2 combines with J gene TRBJ2-1, with D unresolved. Germline CDR1 SGHTA, CDR2 FQGNSA. V was clipped by 5 bases and J by 2 bases, with 16 bases between them. This CDR3 has 16 amino acids. CDR3 loop: CASSLYRPFTYNEQFF. The CDR3 DNA reads as TGTGCCAGCAGCCTCTACCGCCCCTTTACCTACAATGAGCAGTTCTTC.

This clone has just a few counts. The V gene is TRBV6-5, the J gene TRBJ2-1, with a possible D match to TRBD1 (6 bases). The V end was cut by 3 bases, the J end by 7 bases, with 13 bases between. This CDR3 comprises 14 residues. The germline V gene has CDR1 MNHEY and CDR2 SVGAGI. The CDR3 loop reads CASSYSYRVNEQFF. CDR3 DNA sequence: TGTGCCAGCAGTTATTCTTACAGGGTTAATGAGCAGTTCTTC.